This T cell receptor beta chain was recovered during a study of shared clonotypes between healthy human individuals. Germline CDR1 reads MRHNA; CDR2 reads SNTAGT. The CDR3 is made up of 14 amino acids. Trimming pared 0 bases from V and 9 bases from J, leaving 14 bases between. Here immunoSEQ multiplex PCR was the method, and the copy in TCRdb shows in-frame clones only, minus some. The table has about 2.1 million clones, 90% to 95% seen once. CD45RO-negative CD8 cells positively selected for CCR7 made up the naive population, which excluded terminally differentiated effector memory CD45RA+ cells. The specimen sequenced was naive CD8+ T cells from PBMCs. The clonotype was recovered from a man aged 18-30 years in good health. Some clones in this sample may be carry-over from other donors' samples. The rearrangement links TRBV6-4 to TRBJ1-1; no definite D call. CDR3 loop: CASSDSMGWGKAFF. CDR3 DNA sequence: TGTGCCAGCAGTGACTCGATGGGATGGGGAAAAGCTTTCTTT.